Presented here are 3 T cell receptor beta chains from one specimen sequenced in a study of blood T cell repertoires in COVID-19. The data were produced by immunoSEQ multiplex PCR, yet TCRdb's version contains in-frame clones alone and is incomplete. Of roughly 280,000 clones listed, about nine tenths are singletons. What was sequenced was peripheral blood. These receptors originate from a woman aged 25 to 39 with COVID-19, enrolled during active disease.

The chain recombines TRBV14 with TRBJ2-7, with 9 nucleotides matching TRBD1. Germline-derived CDR1 and CDR2 are SGHDN and FVKESK. Trimming took 5 bases from V and 2 from J; bases not matched to a gene: 4. The CDR3 totals 14 residues. The CDR3: CASSGTGSPYEQYF. The DNA of the CDR3 is TGTGCCAGCAGCGGGACAGGGAGTCCCTACGAGCAGTACTTC.

The V gene is TRBV19, the J gene TRBJ2-1; 12 positions agree with TRBD2. The V and J ends lost 7 bases and 6 bases, in that order; junction bases with no gene match: 4. From germline, CDR1 is LNHDA and CDR2 SQIVND (reference sequence). The CDR3 loop spans 14 amino acids. CDR3 protein: CASKWTSGTNEQFF. CDR3 coding DNA: TGTGCCAGTAAATGGACTAGCGGGACCAATGAGCAGTTCTTC.

V usage is TRBV7-9 and J usage is TRBJ2-2, with TRBD1 identical over 7 bases. The V gene's germline CDR1 is SEHNR and CDR2 FQNEAQ (reference sequence). This CDR3 spans 16 amino acids. Trimming at V came to 5 bases and at J to 0 bases, leaving 6 bases not matched to a gene. The CDR3 protein is CASSGPGQSNTGELFF. The CDR3 DNA reads as TGTGCCAGCAGCGGACCGGGACAGTCGAACACCGGGGAGCTGTTTTTT.